One and the same sample provided the 21 T cell receptor beta chains below, sequenced in a study of early T cells in non-severe SARS-CoV-2 infection. Using its own MiXCR run on the 5' RACE reads, TCRdb lists one record per CDR3 protein. The top ten hold around 1.2% of the sample, which has tens of thousands of distinct CDR3 sequences, around 13% seen once. Sequences were obtained from whole blood. The receptors were sampled from an adult who was a healthcare worker with PCR-confirmed SARS-CoV-2 infection or an uninfected control (not recorded which).

This clonotype was observed a handful of times. As DNA, the CDR3 is TGTGCCAGCAGCCCTGGGACTAGCGGGAGCTCCTACAATGAGCAGTTCTTC. Translation gives CASSPGTSGSSYNEQFF. The chain employs TRBV28 and TRBJ2-1; 14 positions agree with TRBD2. The V and J ends lost 6 bases and 0 bases, in that order; junction bases with no gene match: 4. The CDR3 is made up of 17 amino acids. Germline V lookup: CDR1 MDHEN, CDR2 SYDVKM.

The CDR3, as DNA: TGTGCCAGCAGATGGGCTGGGGCCAACGTCCTGACTTTC. Translated: CASRWAGANVLTF. This sequence joins TRBV12-3 or TRBV12-4 and TRBJ2-6; D is unresolved. The CDR3 consists of 13 residues. V gave up 6 bases and J gave up 2 bases, with 5 bases separating them.

The J gene is TRBJ1-1, the V gene TRBV5-5, with TRBD1 matching over 9 bases. This CDR3 spans 17 amino acids. Germline V gene lookup returns CDR1 SGHKS and CDR2 YYEKEE (reference sequence). The J segment lost 2 bases and the V segment lost 4 bases, leaving 12 bases of the junction unmatched. CDR3 sequence: CASSAGDRARGNTEAFF. In DNA form, the CDR3 reads TGTGCCAGCAGCGCGGGGGACAGGGCGCGAGGAAACACTGAAGCTTTCTTT. Together with reference TRBV5-5 and TRBJ1-1, the CDR3 gives the full variable domain: DAGVTQSPTHLIKTRGQQVTLRCSPISGHKSVSWYQQVLGQGPQFIFQYYEKEERGRGNFPDRFSARQFPNYSSELNVNALLLGDSALYLCASSAGDRARGNTEAFFGQGTRLTVV.

The chain is built from TRBV28 and TRBJ2-2; D is uncertain. V lost 0 bases, J lost 7 bases, and 6 bases lay in between. Per germline, CDR1 MDHEN and CDR2 SYDVKM. The CDR3 covers 13 residues. The CDR3 sequence: CASSLWESGELFF. DNA of the CDR3: TGTGCCAGCAGTTTATGGGAGAGCGGGGAGCTGTTTTTT.

This sequence joins TRBV20-1 and TRBJ2-4, with TRBD2 identical over 15 bases. This CDR3 is built from 17 residues. V lost 6 bases, J lost 0 bases, and 6 bases stayed unmatched. Germline CDR1 DFQATT, CDR2 SNEGSKA (reference sequence). CDR3 DNA: TGCAGTGCCCGGACTAGCGGGAGGGCCAAAGCCAAAAACATTCAGTACTTC. Residues: CSARTSGRAKAKNIQYF.

Ten or more counts support this clonotype. The gene calls are TRBV25-1 and TRBJ2-3; D gene unclear. V lost 6 bases to trimming and J lost 4 bases, with 5 bases between them. The CDR3 runs 11 residues. CDR1 is MGHDK and CDR2 is SYGVNS in the germline V gene. In DNA form, the CDR3 reads TGTGCCAGCAGCCCCTCAGATACGCAGTATTTT. The encoded protein is CASSPSDTQYF. The whole variable domain, filled in from reference TRBV25-1 and TRBJ2-3, reads EADIYQTPRYLVIGTGKKITLECSQTMGHDKMYWYQQDPGMELHLIHYSYGVNSTEKGDLSSESTVSRIRTEHFPLTLESARPSHTSQYLCASSPSDTQYFGPGTRLTVL.

The sample holds a few counts of this clonotype. The chain uses TRBV7-2 and TRBJ2-6; TRBD1 aligns across 8 bases. This CDR3 has 16 residues. V gave up 3 bases and J gave up 2 bases; unmatched junction bases: 3. In germline, CDR1 is SGHTA, CDR2 FQGNSA. The CDR3 loop reads CASSFQQGAGANVLTF. The CDR3, as DNA: TGTGCCAGCAGCTTCCAACAGGGGGCTGGGGCCAACGTCCTGACTTTC.

This chain connects TRBV2 to TRBJ2-5; tentatively, D is TRBD1 or TRBD2 (5 bases each). CDR3 length equals 14 residues. Germline values: CDR1 SNHLY, CDR2 FYNNEI. Trimming left V 4 bases short and J 7 bases short, with 16 bases between. The CDR3 sequence is CASSADSPGGTQYF. Written as DNA, the CDR3 is TGTGCCAGCAGTGCTGACTCCCCTGGGGGGACCCAGTACTTC.

J is TRBJ2-2 and V is TRBV7-8; 9 positions match TRBD1. The germline gives CDR1 SGHVS, CDR2 FQNEAQ. This CDR3 spans 14 amino acids. The V segment lost 5 bases and the J segment 4 bases; nucleotides outside the gene matches: 2. CDR3 in DNA: TGTGCCAGCAGCGTGGGACAGGGCACCGGGGAGCTGTTTTTT. Amino acids: CASSVGQGTGELFF.

The gene calls are TRBV20-1 and TRBJ1-4; a weak D match, TRBD1 (6 bases). This CDR3 region has 14 residues. Per the germline V gene, CDR1 is DFQATT and CDR2 is SNEGSKA (reference sequence). V dropped 1 base and J dropped 8 bases, with 14 bases sitting between them. The CDR3 loop reads CSARVQGSEEKLFF. The CDR3 coding sequence is TGCAGTGCTAGAGTTCAGGGGTCGGAAGAAAAACTGTTTTTT.

This clonotype was observed many times. The J gene is TRBJ2-2, the V gene TRBV28; D gene uncertain. V was pared by 3 bases and J by 2 bases, with 13 bases between. Germline assignment: CDR1 MDHEN and CDR2 SYDVKM. The CDR3 is 16 amino acids. The CDR3 spells CASSFFFMRNTGELFF. DNA for the CDR3: TGTGCCAGCAGTTTCTTTTTTATGAGAAACACCGGGGAGCTGTTTTTT.

The chain has TRBV2 and TRBJ2-2, with no clear D. The germline V gene has CDR1 SNHLY and CDR2 FYNNEI. Trimming left V 3 bases short and J 3 bases short, with 11 bases between. CDR3 size: 15 residues. Here the CDR3 DNA reads TGTGCCAGCAGTGATTACGCGCCTCACACCGGGGAGCTGTTTTTT. This encodes CASSDYAPHTGELFF.

There are many counts of this clonotype. In DNA, the CDR3 is TGTGCCATGCGGGGAGGAGGCCTTAGCTCCTACGAGCAGTACTTC. It specifies CAMRGGGLSSYEQYF. This chain links TRBV10-3 with TRBJ2-7; D possibly corresponds to TRBD2 (6 bases). CDR1 and CDR2 from the germline V gene are ENHRY and SYGVKD. This CDR3 comprises 15 residues. With 9 bases removed from V and 0 bases from J, the gap between germline ends came to 18 bases.

This clonotype was recorded a few times. The genes are TRBV6-6 and TRBJ1-1; D gene uncertain. CDR1 MNHNY and CDR2 SVGAGI come from the germline V gene (reference sequence). Trimming stripped 0 bases from V and 0 bases from J, with 11 bases between. The CDR3 is 16 residues long. The CDR3 protein is CASSYSSANLNTEAFF. Here the CDR3 DNA reads TGTGCCAGCAGTTACTCGAGCGCCAATCTGAACACTGAAGCTTTCTTT.

Notes on this clonotype: This may be a read error: a much more frequent sequence differs by one nucleotide. V and J are TRBV7-9 and TRBJ1-1, with TRBD1 as a possible D gene (6 bases). This CDR3 has 15 residues. Per the germline V gene, CDR1 is SEHNR and CDR2 is FQNEAQ (reference sequence). CDR3 nucleotides: TGTGTCAGCAGCTTAGCGACAGGCTTTAACACTGAAGCTTTCTTT. Translating it yields CVSSLATGFNTEAFF.

This clonotype was recorded at least ten times. This chain joins TRBV6-1 and TRBJ2-1, with D maybe TRBD2 (6 bases). This CDR3 spans 15 amino acids. CDR1 is MNHNS, CDR2 SASEGT, per germline. V lost 4 bases and J 1 base, leaving 11 bases between the germline ends. CDR3 bases: TGTGCCAGCAGTGGGTCGGGGGAGTCCTACAATGAGCAGTTCTTC. Encoded protein: CASSGSGESYNEQFF.

This clonotype was found a few times. V gene TRBV9 combines with J gene TRBJ1-2, with D possibly matching TRBD1 (5 bases). The V end lost 3 bases, the J end lost 0 bases, and 30 bases lay between the germline ends. The CDR3 consists of 21 residues. CDR1 SGDLS and CDR2 YYNGEE come from the germline V gene. CDR3 region: CASSANAGSGLTGTSNYGYTF. The DNA of the CDR3 is TGTGCCAGCAGCGCGAACGCCGGATCGGGATTAACAGGCACCTCTAACTATGGCTACACCTTC.

This clonotype has a count of ten or more. This chain joins TRBV2 and TRBJ1-2; 8 positions agree with TRBD1. Germline lookup yields CDR1 SNHLY and CDR2 FYNNEI. This CDR3 comprises 15 residues. V trimming: 8 bases; J trimming: 1 base; junction bases outside the gene matches: 9. The CDR3 DNA reads TGTGCCAGCGTCCACCAACAGGGGGTTAACTATGGCTACACCTTC. This translates into CASVHQQGVNYGYTF. Variable domain in full (rest from reference TRBV2 and TRBJ1-2): EPEVTQTPSHQVTQMGQEVILRCVPISNHLYFYWYRQILGQKVEFLVSFYNNEISEKSEIFDDQFSVERPDGSNFTLKIRSTKLEDSAMYFCASVHQQGVNYGYTFGSGTRLTVV.

V gene TRBV5-1 combines with J gene TRBJ2-5, with D perhaps TRBD1 (6 bases). This CDR3 comprises 15 residues. Germline V gene sequence: CDR1 SGHRS, CDR2 YFSETQ. Trimming stripped 1 base from V and 5 bases from J, with 15 bases between. The CDR3 DNA is TGCGCCAGCAGCTTGTTGCAGGGGAGTGGGGAGACCCAGTACTTC. Translated: CASSLLQGSGETQYF.

The chain links TRBV12-3 or TRBV12-4 to TRBJ2-5; no firm D call. Deletions cut 4 bases from V and 5 bases from J, with 14 bases between. The CDR3 extends over 14 amino acids. The CDR3 DNA reads as TGTGCCAGCAGTTACCTCGCCCGGTTGGAGACCCAGTACTTC. As protein: CASSYLARLETQYF.

The chain links TRBV28 to TRBJ2-3; tentatively, D is TRBD2 (7 bases). V was shortened by 2 bases and J by 9 bases, with 12 bases between the two germline ends. This CDR3 has 13 residues. CDR1 is MDHEN, CDR2 SYDVKM, per germline. CDR3 coding DNA: TGTGCCAGCAGTTTAGGGGGGGCAAACACGCAGTATTTT. Translation gives CASSLGGANTQYF.